The following is a TCR beta chain sequence with its context. Clones were sequenced by immunoSEQ multiplex PCR, and TCRdb holds only the in-frame ones, with some missing. Of more than 300,000 clones listed, roughly 86% were seen once; the top ten hold roughly 10%. The data belong to a study of blood T cell repertoires in COVID-19. V was shortened by 5 bases and J by 4 bases, with 20 bases between the two germline ends. CDR1 WSHSY and CDR2 SAAADI come from the germline V gene. The CDR3 sequence is 16 residues long. The clonotype comes from a woman aged 30 to 39 who had recovered from COVID-19. Sequencing input: PBMCs or T cells enriched from blood (not recorded which). This rearrangement joins TRBV10-2 to TRBJ1-1; D is possibly TRBD1 (6 bases). The CDR3 DNA sequence: TGCGCCAGCAGTCGGCAGGGGCCCGCTTTGGGCACTGAAGCTTTCTTT. The encoded protein is CASSRQGPALGTEAFF.